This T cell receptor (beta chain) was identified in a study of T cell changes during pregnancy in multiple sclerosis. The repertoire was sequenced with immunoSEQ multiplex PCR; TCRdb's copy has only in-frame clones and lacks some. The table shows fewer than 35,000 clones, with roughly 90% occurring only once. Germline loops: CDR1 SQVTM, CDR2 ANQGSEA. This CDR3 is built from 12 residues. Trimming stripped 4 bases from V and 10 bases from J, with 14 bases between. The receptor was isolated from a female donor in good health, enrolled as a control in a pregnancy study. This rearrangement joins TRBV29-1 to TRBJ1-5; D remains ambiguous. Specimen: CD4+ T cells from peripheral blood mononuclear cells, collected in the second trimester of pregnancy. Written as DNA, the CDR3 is TGCAGCGTTGCAGACGAATTACTCCCCCAGCATTTT. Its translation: CSVADELLPQHF.